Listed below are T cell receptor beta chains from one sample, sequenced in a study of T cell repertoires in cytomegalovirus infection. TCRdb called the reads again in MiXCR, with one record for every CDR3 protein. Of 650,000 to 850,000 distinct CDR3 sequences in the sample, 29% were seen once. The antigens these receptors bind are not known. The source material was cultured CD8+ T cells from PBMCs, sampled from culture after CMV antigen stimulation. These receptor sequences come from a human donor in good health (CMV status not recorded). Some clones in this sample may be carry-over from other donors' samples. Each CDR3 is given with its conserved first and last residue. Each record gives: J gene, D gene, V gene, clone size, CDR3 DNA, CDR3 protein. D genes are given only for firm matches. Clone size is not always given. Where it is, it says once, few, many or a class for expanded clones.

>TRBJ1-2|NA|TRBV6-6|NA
TGTGCCAGCAGTTACTCGTTGGAGGGGTACTATGGCTACACCTTC
CASSYSLEGYYGYTF
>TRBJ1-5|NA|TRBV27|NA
TGTGCCAGCAGTCTGTATGGGGGCAGAAGAAGCAATCAGCCCCAGCATTTT
CASSLYGGRRSNQPQHF
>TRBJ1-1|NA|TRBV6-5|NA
TGTGCCAGCAGCCGGGACTTTATGAACACTGAAGCTTTCTTT
CASSRDFMNTEAFF
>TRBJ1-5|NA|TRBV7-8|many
TGTGCCAGCAGCTTAAGGAGGGATCGCAATCAGCCCCAGCATTTT
CASSLRRDRNQPQHF
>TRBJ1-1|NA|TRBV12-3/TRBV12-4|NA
TGTGCCAGCAGTCCGTATACAGGAGGCACTGAAGCTTTCTTT
CASSPYTGGTEAFF
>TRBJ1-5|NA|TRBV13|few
TGTGCCAGCAGCGCGGGACTTGGGGTCCAGCCCCAGCATTTT
CASSAGLGVQPQHF
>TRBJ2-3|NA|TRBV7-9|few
TGTGCCAGCAGCTTACGTTTAGGGGCCCCAGATACGCAGTATTTT
CASSLRLGAPDTQYF
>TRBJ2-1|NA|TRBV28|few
TGTGCCAGCAAGGAAGCATCCTACAATGAGCAGTTCTTC
CASKEASYNEQFF
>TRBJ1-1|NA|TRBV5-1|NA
TGCGCCAGCAGCTTAACGACAAGGATGAACACTGAAGCTTTCTTT
CASSLTTRMNTEAFF
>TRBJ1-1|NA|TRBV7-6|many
TGTGCCATCCTCGGGGGGCCAAACACTGAAGCTTTCTTT
CAILGGPNTEAFF
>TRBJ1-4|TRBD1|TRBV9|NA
TGTGCCAGCAGCCCCGGAGGACAGGTTAATGAAAAACTGTTTTTT
CASSPGGQVNEKLFF
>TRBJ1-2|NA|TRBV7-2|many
TGTGCCAGCAGACTCCCAGTTTTCTATGGCTACACCTTC
CASRLPVFYGYTF
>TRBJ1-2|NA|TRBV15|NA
TGTGCCACCAGCAGAGATCGGACAGAGACTAACTATGGCTACACCTTC
CATSRDRTETNYGYTF
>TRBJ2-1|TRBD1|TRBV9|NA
TGTGCCAGCAGCGTAGGGGACAGGGTCTACAATGAGCAGTTCTTC
CASSVGDRVYNEQFF
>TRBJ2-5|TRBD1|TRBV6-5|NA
TGTGCCAGCGGCCCGGGTAGGGGGCTAGAGACCCAGTACTTC
CASGPGRGLETQYF
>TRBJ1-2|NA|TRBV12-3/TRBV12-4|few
TGTGCCAGCAGTCTAAAGGACACGGTCGTTAACTATGGCTACACCTTC
CASSLKDTVVNYGYTF
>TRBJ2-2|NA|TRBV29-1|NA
TGCAGCGTTGAAGCCGAGGGGACACCTAACACCGGGGAGCTGTTTTTT
CSVEAEGTPNTGELFF
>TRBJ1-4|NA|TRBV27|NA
TGTGCCAGCAGTTGGATGTGGGGAAATAATGAAAAACTGTTTTTT
CASSWMWGNNEKLFF
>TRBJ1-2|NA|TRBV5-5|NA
TGTGCCAGCAGCTTTTGGGAGTATGGCTACACCTTC
CASSFWEYGYTF
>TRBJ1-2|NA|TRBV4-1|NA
TGCGCCAGCAGCCAAGTATCAGGGGACTATGGCTACACCTTC
CASSQVSGDYGYTF
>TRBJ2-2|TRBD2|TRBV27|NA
TGTGCCAGCAGTCTCAGACTAGCGGGGGCAGGGGAGCTGTTTTTT
CASSLRLAGAGELFF
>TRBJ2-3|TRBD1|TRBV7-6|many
TGTGCCAGCAGCAGGACAGGGGAGTCAGATACGCAGTATTTT
CASSRTGESDTQYF
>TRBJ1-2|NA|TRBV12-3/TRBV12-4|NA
TGTGCCAGCAGTTTCTCGGCGGTTAACTATGGCTACACCTTC
CASSFSAVNYGYTF
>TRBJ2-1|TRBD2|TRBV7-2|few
TGTGCCAGCAGCCCCGGACTAGCGGGGGGGCGAGGTGAGCAGTTCTTC
CASSPGLAGGRGEQFF
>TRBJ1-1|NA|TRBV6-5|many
TGTGCCAGCAGTTACAGCAGGGTGAACACTGAAGCTTTCTTT
CASSYSRVNTEAFF
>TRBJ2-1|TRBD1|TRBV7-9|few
TGTGCCAGCATTGGACAGGGGACCCTTGCCAATGAGCAGTTCTTC
CASIGQGTLANEQFF
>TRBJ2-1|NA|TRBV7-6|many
TGTGCCAGCAGCGACATCCCCAGCGGGTGGAATGAGCAGTTCTTC
CASSDIPSGWNEQFF
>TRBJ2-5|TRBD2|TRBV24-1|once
TGTGCCACCAGTGATCCTCGGACTAGACCCTGGGAGACCCAGTACTTC
CATSDPRTRPWETQYF
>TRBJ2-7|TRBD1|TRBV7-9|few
TGTGCCAGCAGTTCTGACAGGGGCCTCCACGAGCAGTACTTC
CASSSDRGLHEQYF
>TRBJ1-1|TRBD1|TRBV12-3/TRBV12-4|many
TGTGCCAGCAGTTTTGAAGTAGGGGTGGGACAGGGTCTCACTGAAGCTTTCTTT
CASSFEVGVGQGLTEAFF
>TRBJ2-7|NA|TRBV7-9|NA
TGTGCCAGCAGCTTAGCGTCCTTTTACGAGCAGTACTTC
CASSLASFYEQYF
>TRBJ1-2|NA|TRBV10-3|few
TGTGCCATCAGGGAGGCCTATGGCTACACCTTC
CAIREAYGYTF
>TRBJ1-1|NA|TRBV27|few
TGTGCCAGCAGTTTACTAGGGGACAAGATGAACACTGAAGCTTTCTTT
CASSLLGDKMNTEAFF
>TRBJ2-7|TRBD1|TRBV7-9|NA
TGTGCCAGCAGCAGGTTCGGGGGACAGGGGTTCTACGAGCAGTACTTC
CASSRFGGQGFYEQYF
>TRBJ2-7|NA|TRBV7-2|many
TGTGCCAGCAGCTTTGAAGGAAGAGCCTACGAGCAGTACTTC
CASSFEGRAYEQYF
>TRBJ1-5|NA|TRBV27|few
TGTGCCAGCAGTTTATATAGCGGCGGACGGAGTAGCAATCAGCCCCAGCATTTT
CASSLYSGGRSSNQPQHF
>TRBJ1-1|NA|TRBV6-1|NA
TGTGCCAGCAGTTACGGCGCCCCGGGTACTGAAGCTTTCTTT
CASSYGAPGTEAFF
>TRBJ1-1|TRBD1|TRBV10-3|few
TGTGCCATCAGTTTGGACAGGAGAGAGACTGAAGCTTTCTTT
CAISLDRRETEAFF
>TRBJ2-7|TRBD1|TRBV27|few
TGTGCCAGCAGTTTATCTTTTGGACAGGGGTTATCCTACGAGCAGTACTTC
CASSLSFGQGLSYEQYF
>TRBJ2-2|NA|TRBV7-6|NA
TGTGCCAGCAGCTCCGACCAGGGGTTTTACACCGGGGAGCTGTTTTTT
CASSSDQGFYTGELFF
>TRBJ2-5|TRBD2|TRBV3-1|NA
TGTGCCAGCAGCCAACCTTTAGCGGGGGGTTGGGAGACCCAGTACTTC
CASSQPLAGGWETQYF
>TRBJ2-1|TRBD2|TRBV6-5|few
TGTGCCAGCAGTTACTCGGAAAGCGGGGGAAGGGATGAGCAGTTCTTC
CASSYSESGGRDEQFF
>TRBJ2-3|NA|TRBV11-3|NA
TGTGCCAGCAGCCCGGGAGCCTCGGGAGATGCGCAGTATTTT
CASSPGASGDAQYF
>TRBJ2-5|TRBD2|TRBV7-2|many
TGTGCCAGCAGCCCTGGACTAGCGGGGCCATCGTACCAAGAGACCCAGTACTTC
CASSPGLAGPSYQETQYF
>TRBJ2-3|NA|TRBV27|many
TGTGCCTCTCTTAGAGAGGTTAATGCAGATACGCAGTATTTT
CASLREVNADTQYF
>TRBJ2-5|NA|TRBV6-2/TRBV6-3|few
TGTGCCAGCACCCTCTGGAAGGGCGTCCGGGAGACCCAGTACTTC
CASTLWKGVRETQYF
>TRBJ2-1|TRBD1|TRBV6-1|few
TGTGCCAGCAGTGTATACAGGGGGAATGAGCAGTTCTTC
CASSVYRGNEQFF
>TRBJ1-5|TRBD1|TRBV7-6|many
TGTGCCAGCAGCTTTTTAGGGGAGGGGGCCAGCAATCAGCCCCAGCATTTT
CASSFLGEGASNQPQHF
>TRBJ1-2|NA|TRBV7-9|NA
TGTGCCAGCAGCTCCTCCCGAAGCAGGTTCTATGGCTACACCTTC
CASSSSRSRFYGYTF
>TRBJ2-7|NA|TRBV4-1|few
TGCGCCAGCAGCCAAGAAGGCCCCTACGAGCAGTACTTC
CASSQEGPYEQYF
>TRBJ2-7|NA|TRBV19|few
TGTGCCAGTAGTATTAGCGGACCTTTCTACGAGCAGTACTTC
CASSISGPFYEQYF
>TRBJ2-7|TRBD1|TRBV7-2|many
TGTGCCAGCAGCATAGAGGGACAGAGCTTCCCCTACGAGCAGTACTTC
CASSIEGQSFPYEQYF
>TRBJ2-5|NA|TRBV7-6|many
TGTGCCAGCAGCTTAGAGTGGGTCGGGTGGGAGACCCAGTACTTC
CASSLEWVGWETQYF
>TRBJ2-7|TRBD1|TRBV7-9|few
TGTGCCAGCAGGTCCCCGGGACAGCACTACGAGCAGTACTTC
CASRSPGQHYEQYF